These 26 T cell receptor beta chains share one sample of origin, sequenced in a study of blood T cells in healthy people across ages. PCR was performed a second time for about 7 to 11 cycles using a sample-barcoded 5' primer and a J-beta primer mix. TCRdb processed the 5' RACE reads anew with MiXCR; each CDR3 protein has one entry. The sample has fewer than 900,000 distinct CDR3 sequences, about 52% seen once; the top ten hold about a third. Sequenced input: blood. These TCRs come from a woman aged 60-70 years in good health.

The V gene is TRBV7-9, the J gene TRBJ2-1, with TRBD2 matching 12 bases. V lost 5 bases, J lost 5 bases, and 4 bases stayed unmatched. Per germline, CDR1 SEHNR and CDR2 FQNEAQ (reference sequence). This CDR3 has 15 amino acids. This chain's CDR3 is CASSAGLAGNNEQFF. As DNA, the CDR3 is TGTGCCAGCAGCGCCGGACTAGCGGGAAACAATGAGCAGTTCTTC.

The chain recombines TRBV3-1 with TRBJ2-2, with a weak D call TRBD2 (5 bases). This CDR3 region has 13 residues. Germline lookup yields CDR1 LGHDT and CDR2 YNNKEL (reference sequence). With 1 base removed from V and 7 bases from J, the gap between germline ends came to 7 bases. The CDR3 nucleotides are TGTGCCAGCAGCCAAGCGGGGATCGGGGAGCTGTTTTTT. This encodes CASSQAGIGELFF.

Comments on this clonotype: A much larger clone lies one base from this, so it may be a read error. The chain recombines TRBV10-3 with TRBJ2-7, with D possibly matching TRBD1 (5 bases). CDR1 and CDR2 (germline): ENHRY, SYGVKD. The CDR3 consists of 12 residues. The CDR3 loop reads CAIIESRQEQYF. In DNA, the CDR3 is TGTGCCATCATTGAGTCCCGACAGGAGCAGTACTTC.

This chain uses TRBV29-1 with TRBJ2-5; 7 bases map to TRBD2. Germline-derived CDR1 and CDR2 are SQVTM and ANQGSEA. The CDR3 has 13 residues. The J segment lost 5 bases and the V segment lost 8 bases, leaving 11 bases of the junction unmatched. CDR3 sequence: CSIREAGIETQYF. The CDR3 region has the DNA TGCAGCATCCGGGAGGCGGGCATCGAGACCCAGTACTTC.

This clonotype was seen a few times. CDR3 region: CASSSPGGTSVNEQFF. In DNA form, the CDR3 reads TGCGCCAGCAGCTCGCCCGGCGGGACTAGCGTAAATGAGCAGTTCTTC. This chain uses TRBV5-1 with TRBJ2-1; 10 nucleotides match TRBD2. This CDR3 region has 16 residues. Germline V CDR1 and CDR2: SGHRS, YFSETQ. The V and J ends lost 3 bases and 7 bases, in that order; junction bases with no gene match: 10.

This clonotype came up a few times. The V and J genes are TRBV20-1 and TRBJ2-1; D is perhaps TRBD1 or TRBD2 (6 bases each). This CDR3 has 15 residues. Germline CDR1 is DFQATT and CDR2 is SNEGSKA (reference sequence). Trimming took 0 bases from V and 6 from J, leaving 15 bases between them. The CDR3 DNA sequence: TGCAGTGCTAGAGACGTCCGACTAGGGGGCAATGAGCAGTTCTTC. Its translation is CSARDVRLGGNEQFF.

Only a few counts were recorded for this clonotype. The J gene is TRBJ1-6, the V gene TRBV6-2 or TRBV6-3, with TRBD1 matching 8 bases. The CDR3 contains 16 residues. Germline CDR1 reads MNHEY; CDR2 reads SVGEGT. V was pared by 4 bases and J by 7 bases, with 9 bases of the junction left unmatched. The CDR3 DNA reads TGTGCCAGCAGTTCCGGACAGGGCGAGACGAATTCACCCCTCCACTTT. This translates into CASSSGQGETNSPLHF.

J is TRBJ2-4 and V is TRBV6-2 or TRBV6-3; D unresolved. Germline-derived CDR1 and CDR2 are MNHEY and SVGEGT. The V end lost 7 bases, the J end lost 5 bases, and 15 bases lay between the germline ends. The CDR3 is 14 residues long. Here the CDR3 DNA reads TGTGCCAGCAAAGGGTGTCTCCGGGAAAACATTCAGTACTTC. As protein: CASKGCLRENIQYF.

The CDR3 loop reads CATSRRLAGVYEQYF. The CDR3 DNA sequence: TGTGCCACCAGCAGAAGACTAGCGGGAGTCTACGAGCAGTACTTC. This chain connects TRBV15 to TRBJ2-7, with 12 bases fitting TRBD2. V shed 2 bases and J 3 bases; nucleotides not matched to a gene: 2. Germline V gene data show CDR1 as LNHNV and CDR2 as YYDKDF (reference sequence). This CDR3 has 15 residues.

The chain combines TRBV7-3 with TRBJ2-1; D possibly corresponds to TRBD1 (5 bases). Germline CDR1 reads SGHTA; CDR2 reads FQGTGA. The CDR3 sequence is 16 residues long. V was pared by 6 bases and J by 4 bases, with 19 bases between. The CDR3 protein is CASSSRERGDYNEQFF. Written as DNA, the CDR3 is TGTGCCAGCAGTTCACGTGAAAGGGGCGATTACAATGAGCAGTTCTTC.

The genes are TRBV7-9 and TRBJ1-1, with 7 bases identical to TRBD1. The CDR3 is 16 amino acids. Germline values: CDR1 SEHNR, CDR2 FQNEAQ (reference sequence). V shed 5 bases and J 2 bases; nucleotides not matched to a gene: 11. The CDR3 is CASSPRPTGLNTEAFF. CDR3 in DNA: TGTGCCAGCAGCCCCAGGCCGACAGGGCTCAACACTGAAGCTTTCTTT.

This clonotype was counted between two and nine times. The chain uses TRBV2 and TRBJ2-2; TRBD2 aligns across 11 bases. Germline CDR1 SNHLY, CDR2 FYNNEI. The CDR3 is 16 amino acids. V trimming: 5 bases; J trimming: 1 base; junction bases outside the gene matches: 3. The DNA of the CDR3 is TGTGCCAGCAGTCTAGGGACTAGCGGGAACACCGGGGAGCTGTTTTTT. Translation gives CASSLGTSGNTGELFF.

CDR3 nucleotide sequence: TGCGCCAGCAGCTTGGGAGGGGAGAGTTACAATGAGCAGTTCTTC. Protein sequence: CASSLGGESYNEQFF. This chain links TRBV5-1 with TRBJ2-1, with D possibly called TRBD1 or TRBD2 (5 bases each). Between the trimmed V and J ends, which lost 0 bases and 4 bases, there was a span of 11 bases. The CDR3 has 15 amino acids. Germline V gives CDR1 SGHRS, CDR2 YFSETQ.

This clonotype has just a few counts. The chain combines TRBV29-1 with TRBJ1-1; D unresolved. V was trimmed by 5 bases and J by 1 base, leaving 11 bases between them. From germline, CDR1 is SQVTM and CDR2 ANQGSEA. The CDR3 contains 13 residues. The CDR3: CSVPDWENTEAFF. As DNA, the CDR3 is TGCAGCGTTCCGGATTGGGAGAACACTGAAGCTTTCTTT.

This chain uses TRBV20-1 with TRBJ1-5; TRBD1 matches 11 bases. The trim removed 1 base at V and 5 bases at J, leaving 10 bases unmatched. Germline assignment: CDR1 DFQATT and CDR2 SNEGSKA (reference sequence). The CDR3 contains 17 residues. CDR3 sequence reads: CSARGGGDRGFYQPQHF. The DNA of the CDR3 is TGCAGTGCTAGAGGAGGGGGGGACAGGGGGTTTTATCAGCCCCAGCATTTT.

The genes are TRBV7-2 and TRBJ2-7, with 10 bases fitting TRBD2. V gave up 3 bases and J gave up 5 bases; unmatched junction bases: 4. This CDR3 is 14 amino acids long. In germline, CDR1 is SGHTA, CDR2 FQGNSA. In DNA form, the CDR3 reads TGTGCCAGCAGCTTGAGCCTAGCGGGAGACGAGCAGTACTTC. Its protein product is CASSLSLAGDEQYF.

The chain carries TRBV20-1 and TRBJ1-2; 7 nucleotides align to TRBD1. The CDR3 runs to 18 residues. Germline V CDR1 and CDR2: DFQATT, SNEGSKA (reference sequence). With 1 base clipped from V and 0 bases from J, the junction kept 14 bases outside the gene matches. The CDR3 DNA is TGCAGTGCTAGAGGACCCGGACAGGAAATCGAAGCTAACTATGGCTACACCTTC. It yields the protein CSARGPGQEIEANYGYTF.

CDR3 coding DNA: TGTGCCAGCAGTAAAGCCCTCGGGAATCAGCCCCAGCATTTT. Amino acid sequence: CASSKALGNQPQHF. V usage is TRBV6-5 and J usage is TRBJ1-5; D not resolved. This CDR3 is built from 14 residues. Trimming cost V 5 bases and J 4 bases, with 12 bases left between them. Germline CDR1 MNHEY, CDR2 SVGAGI.

J is TRBJ2-3 and V is TRBV7-2, with 12 bases lining up with TRBD2. V shed 5 bases and J 10 bases; nucleotides not matched to a gene: 7. The CDR3 has 14 amino acids. Germline V lookup: CDR1 SGHTA, CDR2 FQGNSA. The CDR3, as DNA: TGTGCCAGCAGCCCGTTTCTAGCGGGAGGGGCGCAGTATTTT. Its translation: CASSPFLAGGAQYF.

This clonotype was detected many times. The CDR3 nucleotides read TGTGCCAGCGCGGGGGAGCGGATGACAGATACGCAGTATTTT. It yields the protein CASAGERMTDTQYF. The chain uses TRBV2 and TRBJ2-3; 7 positions match TRBD2. The germline CDR1 and CDR2 sequences are SNHLY and FYNNEI. V dropped 8 bases and J dropped 3; count of bases not matched to a gene: 8. The CDR3 spans 14 residues.

V usage is TRBV27 and J usage is TRBJ2-7; 9 nucleotides match TRBD1. The DNA matches TRBJ2-4 better at its end, which makes the J call doubtful. Germline V gives CDR1 MNHEY, CDR2 SMNVEV (reference sequence). The CDR3 totals 13 residues. This CDR3 reads CASRRTGVNIQYF. CDR3 coding DNA: TGTGCCAGCAGGAGGACAGGGGTGAACATTCAGTACTTC.

The V call is TRBV27, the J call TRBJ1-1; 7 nucleotides line up with TRBD1. V lost 6 bases and J lost 7; bases outside the gene matches: 11. Germline V gene sequence: CDR1 MNHEY, CDR2 SMNVEV (reference sequence). The CDR3 runs to 14 residues. The chain's CDR3 is CASSRTSQGGEAFF. DNA of the CDR3: TGTGCCAGCAGCAGAACCTCCCAGGGGGGTGAAGCTTTCTTT.

The rearrangement links TRBV27 to TRBJ2-7; TRBD2 matches at 15 bases. Looked up from germline, CDR1 is MNHEY and CDR2 is SMNVEV (reference sequence). This CDR3 spans 18 amino acids. With 7 bases clipped from V and 4 bases from J, the junction kept 14 bases outside the gene matches. The CDR3 DNA reads as TGTGCCAGCAAACAGGGGGCTGGGACTAGCGGGAGGTCTTACGAGCAGTACTTC. This gives the protein CASKQGAGTSGRSYEQYF.

The chain carries TRBV18 and TRBJ2-7, with TRBD1 identical over 8 bases. The germline CDR1 and CDR2 sequences are KGHSH and LQKENI. This CDR3 has 16 amino acids. Trimming took 3 bases from V and 3 from J; bases not matched to a gene: 10. The CDR3 sequence: CASSPGPGTGGYEQYF. The CDR3 DNA sequence: TGTGCCAGCTCACCTGGCCCAGGTACAGGGGGCTACGAGCAGTACTTC. The full variable domain, rest sourced from reference TRBV18 and TRBJ2-7, is NAGVMQNPRHLVRRRGQEARLRCSPMKGHSHVYWYRQLPEEGLKFMVYLQKENIIDESGMPKERFSAEFPKEGPSILRIQQVVRGDSAAYFCASSPGPGTGGYEQYFGPGTRLTVT.

The rearrangement links TRBV7-2 to TRBJ2-7; 9 bases agree with TRBD2. This CDR3 region has 14 residues. CDR1 SGHTA and CDR2 FQGNSA come from the germline V gene. Germline trimming cut 3 bases from V and 4 bases from J; bases unmatched to any gene: 4. CDR3 sequence reads: CASSFSGSNYEQYF. The DNA for the CDR3 is TGTGCCAGCAGCTTTAGCGGGAGTAATTACGAGCAGTACTTC.

Of note for this clonotype: A much larger clone sits a single nucleotide away, making a read error possible. The rearrangement uses TRBV10-3 and TRBJ2-5; the match to TRBD1 covers 7 bases. J gave up 11 bases and V 7 bases, and 10 bases lay outside the gene matches. The CDR3 is 12 residues long. Germline lookup yields CDR1 ENHRY and CDR2 SYGVKD. CDR3 residues: CAITATGDEQYF. The CDR3, as DNA: TGTGCCATCACCGCTACAGGGGATGAGCAGTACTTC.